What follows are 32 T cell receptor beta chains derived from one specimen sequenced in a study of shared clonotypes between healthy human individuals. Only in-frame clones appear in the TCRdb table, and some are missing; sequencing was by immunoSEQ multiplex PCR. The table includes about 960,000 clones, 76% detected once. Sequenced: memory CD4+ T cells sorted from blood. Indicated subset: CD45RA-negative fraction. The receptors were sampled from a young man in good health.

CDR3 nucleotides: TGCGCCAGCAGCCGGGACGCCGATTCCTACAATGAGCAGTTCTTC. This encodes CASSRDADSYNEQFF. The chain is built from TRBV5-1 and TRBJ2-1; D possibly matches TRBD1 or TRBD2 (5 bases each). CDR3 length: 15 amino acids. V gave up 4 bases and J gave up 1 base, with 12 bases separating them. CDR1 and CDR2 from the germline V gene are SGHRS and YFSETQ.

Comment on this clone: Additional DNA sequences in this sample encode the identical CDR3. V gene TRBV27 combines with J gene TRBJ1-3; D call uncertain. The germline gives CDR1 MNHEY, CDR2 SMNVEV (reference sequence). This CDR3 spans 13 amino acids. V lost 3 bases to trimming and J lost 1 base, with 4 bases between them. This chain's CDR3 is CASSLRSGNTIYF. Written as DNA, the CDR3 is TGTGCCAGCAGTTTGCGGTCTGGAAACACCATATATTTT.

The rearrangement uses TRBV6-6 and TRBJ2-7; the D call may be TRBD1 or TRBD2 (5 bases each). V lost 5 bases to trimming and J lost 3 bases, with 11 bases between them. Germline V gene sequence: CDR1 MNHNY, CDR2 SVGAGI (reference sequence). This CDR3 comprises 13 residues. CDR3 sequence (DNA): TGTGCCAGCAGTACACGGGGCGGCTACGAGCAGTACTTC. Residues: CASSTRGGYEQYF.

This chain links TRBV30 with TRBJ1-1; no definite D call. V lost 3 bases and J 2 bases, leaving 7 bases between the germline ends. Germline V gives CDR1 GTSNPN, CDR2 SVGIG (reference sequence). CDR3 length: 12 amino acids. The CDR3 DNA reads as TGTGCCTGGAGCGGATCAAACACTGAAGCTTTCTTT. It specifies CAWSGSNTEAFF.

This chain joins TRBV5-1 and TRBJ2-7; 10 nucleotides agree with TRBD1. The trim removed 0 bases at V and 7 bases at J, leaving 10 bases unmatched. The CDR3 runs to 16 residues. CDR1 SGHRS and CDR2 YFSETQ come from the germline V gene. The CDR3 nucleotides are TGCGCCAGCAGCTTGGACCCCGGGACAGGGGCGAGGGAGCAGTACTTC. As protein: CASSLDPGTGAREQYF.

J is TRBJ1-6 and V is TRBV18; TRBD1 is a possible D gene (6 bases). Trimming took off 5 bases at V and 4 bases at J, with 15 bases between the two ends. Germline CDR1 is KGHSH and CDR2 is LQKENI. This CDR3 region has 16 residues. The CDR3 nucleotides are TGTGCCAGCTCAGACCGGGACATAAGTTATAATTCACCCCTCCACTTT. Translation: CASSDRDISYNSPLHF.

The chain joins TRBV30 to TRBJ1-2; tentatively, D is TRBD1 (6 bases). The CDR3 covers 12 residues. In germline, CDR1 is GTSNPN, CDR2 SVGIG (reference sequence). V lost 2 bases to trimming and J lost 7 bases, with 11 bases between them. The DNA of the CDR3 is TGTGCCTGGAGTACAGGGAGGTCTGGCTACACCTTC. This gives the protein CAWSTGRSGYTF.

The chain joins TRBV27 to TRBJ1-2; D perhaps matches TRBD1 (6 bases). The ends were cut back, 5 bases at V and 4 bases at J, with 14 bases in the middle. The CDR3 consists of 14 residues. The germline CDR1 and CDR2 sequences are MNHEY and SMNVEV (reference sequence). The CDR3 DNA reads as TGTGCCAGCAGTCCCGCAGGGGCCACCTATGGCTACACCTTC. As protein: CASSPAGATYGYTF.

The chain links TRBV5-5 to TRBJ1-5; D possibly corresponds to TRBD1 (5 bases). Trimming removed 3 bases at V and 11 bases at J, with 15 bases between. The CDR3 runs to 13 residues. CDR1 is SGHKS and CDR2 is YYEKEE in the germline V gene (reference sequence). CDR3 DNA sequence: TGTGCCAGCAGCTCCGAGGCCCAGGGATCCCAGCATTTT. This translates into CASSSEAQGSQHF.

V is TRBV10-3 and J is TRBJ2-1; 10 positions agree with TRBD2. The CDR3 spans 14 residues. Germline trimming cut 4 bases from V and 7 bases from J; bases unmatched to any gene: 4. Germline assignment: CDR1 ENHRY and CDR2 SYGVKD. The CDR3 here is CAISGAGGGNEQFF. The CDR3 DNA reads TGTGCCATCAGTGGAGCGGGAGGGGGAAATGAGCAGTTCTTC.

V usage is TRBV18 and J usage is TRBJ1-2, with D perhaps TRBD1 (5 bases). This CDR3 has 17 amino acids. V shed 1 base and J shed 7 bases, with 22 bases lying between them. The germline V gene encodes CDR1 KGHSH and CDR2 LQKENI. The CDR3 DNA reads TGTGCCAGCTCACCACGCCTCGTGTTGGAGGGGCGCGGTGGCTACACCTTC. Its translation: CASSPRLVLEGRGGYTF.

The chain links TRBV5-4 to TRBJ1-1, with D uncertain. Trimming left V 5 bases short and J 3 bases short, with 20 bases between. This CDR3 has 16 residues. Germline-derived CDR1 and CDR2 are SGHNT and YYREEE (reference sequence). In nucleotides, the CDR3 is TGTGCCAGCAGGCCTGCCGGGTACCTTAGGGACACTGAAGCTTTCTTT. This sequence encodes CASRPAGYLRDTEAFF.

The V and J genes are TRBV2 and TRBJ2-7; D possibly corresponds to TRBD1 (6 bases). V was pared by 7 bases and J by 0 bases, with 13 bases between. The CDR3 totals 14 residues. Germline V gene lookup returns CDR1 SNHLY and CDR2 FYNNEI. The CDR3 sequence: CASTWGLLSYEQYF. CDR3 sequence (DNA): TGTGCCAGCACATGGGGGCTACTCTCCTACGAGCAGTACTTC.

A word on this clone: The same CDR3 also results from other DNA sequences found in this sample. The chain joins TRBV7-8 to TRBJ2-2; 10 nucleotides agree with TRBD2. V lost 2 bases and J lost 2; bases outside the gene matches: 2. Germline V gene data show CDR1 as SGHVS and CDR2 as FQNEAQ. CDR3 length equals 16 residues. CDR3 sequence: CASSLRTSGNTGELFF. The CDR3 nucleotides are TGTGCCAGCAGCTTAAGGACTAGCGGCAACACCGGGGAGCTGTTTTTT. The full variable domain, with the rest looked up from reference TRBV7-8 and TRBJ2-2, is GAGVSQSPRYKVAKRGQDVALRCDPISGHVSLFWYQQALGQGPEFLTYFQNEAQLDKSGLPSDRFFAERPEGSVSTLKIQRTQQEDSAVYLCASSLRTSGNTGELFFGEGSRLTVL.

This clone has more than one count but fewer than ten. This chain connects TRBV2 to TRBJ2-2; D is perhaps TRBD1 (6 bases). The germline V and J ends were trimmed by 7 bases and 3 bases, with 12 bases remaining between them. This CDR3 contains 14 residues. CDR1 is SNHLY and CDR2 is FYNNEI in the germline V gene. The CDR3 region has the DNA TGTGCCAGCAAAGGACAGTCCTACACCGGGGAGCTGTTTTTT. Translated, it gives CASKGQSYTGELFF.

The chain combines TRBV4-3 with TRBJ2-2; weak D call: TRBD1 (6 bases). Trimming took off 3 bases at V and 7 bases at J, with 12 bases between the two ends. The CDR3 has 14 residues. CDR1 is LGHNA and CDR2 is YSLEER in the germline V gene. The CDR3 DNA is TGCGCCAGCAGCCAGGGGGCAGGTTACGGGGAGCTGTTTTTT. Encoded protein: CASSQGAGYGELFF.

The rearrangement joins TRBV6-5 to TRBJ1-1; D remains unclear. V was clipped by 0 bases and J by 7 bases, with 18 bases between them. Germline V gene sequence: CDR1 MNHEY, CDR2 SVGAGI. The CDR3 runs 16 residues. CDR3 nucleotides: TGTGCCAGCAGTTACTCGAGGTCTTTTGGGGTGAGTGAAGCTTTCTTT. This sequence encodes CASSYSRSFGVSEAFF.

The chain employs TRBV18 and TRBJ2-7; 10 nucleotides line up with TRBD2. The CDR3 totals 17 residues. With 3 bases clipped from V and 0 bases from J, the junction kept 8 bases outside the gene matches. Germline V lookup: CDR1 KGHSH, CDR2 LQKENI. This chain's CDR3 is CASSPYLSGGSSYEQYF. The CDR3 region has the DNA TGTGCCAGCTCACCTTACCTTAGCGGGGGGAGCTCCTACGAGCAGTACTTC. The full variable domain, rest sourced from reference TRBV18 and TRBJ2-7, is NAGVMQNPRHLVRRRGQEARLRCSPMKGHSHVYWYRQLPEEGLKFMVYLQKENIIDESGMPKERFSAEFPKEGPSILRIQQVVRGDSAAYFCASSPYLSGGSSYEQYFGPGTRLTVT.

This chain connects TRBV5-4 to TRBJ1-6; 12 bases are a match to TRBD1. The ends lost 0 bases at V and 9 bases at J; junction bases unmatched: 1. Germline CDR1 is SGHNT and CDR2 is YYREEE (reference sequence). The CDR3 has 15 amino acids. The CDR3: CASSLGDRGLSPLHF. CDR3 coding DNA: TGTGCCAGCAGCTTGGGGGACAGGGGGCTTTCACCCCTCCACTTT.

The J gene is TRBJ1-2, the V gene TRBV6-6; D perhaps matches TRBD1 (5 bases). The V gene's germline CDR1 is MNHNY and CDR2 SVGAGI (reference sequence). CDR3 length: 15 residues. V was shortened by 4 bases and J by 2 bases, with 14 bases between the two germline ends. The CDR3 DNA is TGTGCCAGCAGTTCTATCCAGGGCGGGAACTATGGCTACACCTTC. This encodes CASSSIQGGNYGYTF.

The chain couples TRBV6-6 to TRBJ2-1, with 9 positions matching TRBD1. The CDR3 covers 12 residues. Germline values: CDR1 MNHNY, CDR2 SVGAGI (reference sequence). J gave up 8 bases and V 8 bases, and 4 bases lay outside the gene matches. The CDR3 DNA sequence: TGTGCCAGCCGGGACAGGGAACATGAGCAGTTCTTC. Protein product: CASRDREHEQFF.

The chain is built from TRBV2 and TRBJ1-5; D may be TRBD1 (5 bases). Germline assignment: CDR1 SNHLY and CDR2 FYNNEI. The CDR3 consists of 16 residues. Trimming stripped 7 bases from V and 2 bases from J, with 18 bases between. Here the CDR3 reads CASKAAGSHGNQPQHF. In nucleotides, the CDR3 is TGTGCCAGCAAAGCGGCAGGGTCCCATGGCAATCAGCCCCAGCATTTT.

The chain carries TRBV9 and TRBJ2-1, with 11 bases matching TRBD2. The CDR3 is 15 residues long. The germline CDR1 and CDR2 sequences are SGDLS and YYNGEE. Trimming cost V 0 bases and J 5 bases; bases outside gene matches: 1. CDR3 region: CASSVELAGDNEQFF. CDR3 nucleotides: TGTGCCAGCAGCGTAGAACTAGCGGGAGACAATGAGCAGTTCTTC.

The chain carries TRBV29-1 and TRBJ2-3; 10 nucleotides align to TRBD2. The germline V gene has CDR1 SQVTM and CDR2 ANQGSEA. V was pared by 5 bases and J by 12 bases, with 5 bases of the junction left unmatched. This CDR3 contains 11 residues. CDR3 protein: CSVTGLAVQYF. CDR3 DNA: TGCAGCGTTACAGGACTAGCGGTTCAGTATTTT.

This chain uses TRBV5-1 with TRBJ2-5; 10 bases line up with TRBD2. The CDR3 runs to 15 residues. CDR1 is SGHRS, CDR2 YFSETQ, per germline. Unmatched junction bases numbered 6, after V lost 4 bases and J lost 3 bases. The DNA of the CDR3 is TGCGCCAGCAGCCGCGGACTAGCGGCGGAAGAGACCCAGTACTTC. Amino acids: CASSRGLAAEETQYF.

This sequence joins TRBV5-6 and TRBJ2-2; D may be TRBD1 or TRBD2 (5 bases each). The V gene lost 4 bases and the J gene lost 6 bases, with 7 bases spanning the gap. The CDR3 length is 12 residues. CDR1 and CDR2 (germline): SGHDT, YYEEEE. Here the CDR3 DNA reads TGTGCCAGCAGCCTGGGGGCCGGGGAGCTGTTTTTT. Translating gives CASSLGAGELFF.

The chain recombines TRBV5-1 with TRBJ2-5; 10 bases agree with TRBD2. The V and J ends lost 0 bases and 1 base, in that order; junction bases with no gene match: 3. This CDR3 spans 16 amino acids. Germline CDR1 SGHRS, CDR2 YFSETQ. The CDR3 nucleotides read TGCGCCAGCAGCTTGGGAGTAGCGGGAGGCCAAGAGACCCAGTACTTC. Its translation is CASSLGVAGGQETQYF.

The rearrangement joins TRBV2 to TRBJ1-1; no clear D. CDR1 is SNHLY, CDR2 FYNNEI, per germline. V was trimmed by 2 bases and J by 0 bases, leaving 10 bases between them. The CDR3 loop spans 15 amino acids. The CDR3 DNA reads TGTGCCAGCAGTGAATCTCAGGCCATGAACACTGAAGCTTTCTTT. Its translation is CASSESQAMNTEAFF. Filled out from reference TRBV2 and TRBJ1-1, the complete variable domain reads EPEVTQTPSHQVTQMGQEVILRCVPISNHLYFYWYRQILGQKVEFLVSFYNNEISEKSEIFDDQFSVERPDGSNFTLKIRSTKLEDSAMYFCASSESQAMNTEAFFGQGTRLTVV.

This clone was counted between two and nine times. The gene calls are TRBV12-1 and TRBJ2-4; the D call TRBD1 from the table was never checked on the DNA. TRBV12-1 is an annotated pseudogene. CDR3 length: 14 residues. The CDR3 is CASSSSGTANIQYF. In nucleotides, the CDR3 is TGTGCCAGCAGCTCATCGGGGACAGCGAACATTCAGTACTTC.

Of note for this clone: A much more abundant neighbour one base away suggests this may be a read error. This same CDR3 is encoded by further DNA sequences in the sample. The CDR3 bases are TGTGCCAGCAGTCGGGACAGGGAGCAGTTCTTC. Its protein product is CASSRDREQFF. The gene calls are TRBV6-5 and TRBJ2-1; 8 nucleotides match TRBD1. The CDR3 sequence is 11 residues long. Germline lookup yields CDR1 MNHEY and CDR2 SVGAGI. Trimming took 5 bases from V and 10 from J; bases not matched to a gene: 1.

About this clone: Other DNA sequences in this sample translate to the same CDR3. The chain employs TRBV30 and TRBJ2-7; 11 bases match TRBD1. The germline V gene has CDR1 GTSNPN and CDR2 SVGIG (reference sequence). This CDR3 spans 13 amino acids. The junction had 6 bases not matched to a gene; V was cut back by 4 bases and J by 7 bases. The CDR3 sequence is CAWNGQGAGEQYF. CDR3 nucleotide sequence: TGTGCCTGGAATGGACAGGGGGCGGGGGAGCAGTACTTC.

This clone was counted once. The rearrangement uses TRBV6-5 and TRBJ1-1; TRBD1 might be the D (5 bases). Per germline, CDR1 MNHEY and CDR2 SVGAGI. There are 13 residues in the CDR3. With 2 bases removed from V and 10 bases from J, the gap between germline ends came to 14 bases. DNA of the CDR3: TGTGCCAGCAGTTACCCGGGCGACAGTCGAGCTTTCTTT. Translation: CASSYPGDSRAFF.